Listed here is a single T cell receptor (beta chain). Trimming cost V 6 bases and J 0 bases, with 6 bases left between them. The CDR3 is 13 residues long. From germline, CDR1 is MNHEY and CDR2 SVGAGI. This sample was taken from a study of blood T cell repertoires in COVID-19. Across the study: Acute-phase and convalescent COVID-19 samples originated in the United States, Italy and Spain. T cells, B-cell-depleted T cells, or PBMCs provided the cDNA or gDNA that served as material.

As originally analysed: Reference gene primer amplification in the assay estimated nucleated cell counts. This table comes from immunoSEQ multiplex PCR, and its TCRdb copy is limited to in-frame clones, with some not included. V and J calls and clone size come straight from that table; D and trimming were deduced from the DNA. The table shows 200,000 to 300,000 clones, with nearly 90% occurring only once. What was sequenced was peripheral blood. V is TRBV6-5 and J is TRBJ2-1, with D maybe TRBD2 (5 bases). The sequence was collected from a man aged 18 to 29 with active or convalescent COVID-19. The CDR3 DNA follows: TGTGCCAGCAGCCGGGACTCCTACAATGAGCAGTTCTTC. Its translation: CASSRDSYNEQFF.